Below are 24 T cell receptor beta chains sequenced from a single sample in a study of T cell repertoires in cytomegalovirus infection. A single record per CDR3 protein comes from TCRdb applying MiXCR to the reads. The sample contains 200,000 to 300,000 distinct CDR3 sequences, approximately 9.1% of which appear only once. The sample taken for sequencing was PBMCs. These receptors originate from a human donor in good health (CMV status not recorded). Some clones in this sample may be carry-over from other donors' samples.

This clonotype was seen many times. The genes are TRBV7-2 and TRBJ2-3, with 7 bases aligning to TRBD2. The germline V gene has CDR1 SGHTA and CDR2 FQGNSA. Unmatched junction bases numbered 10, after V lost 9 bases and J lost 4 bases. This CDR3 region has 14 residues. CDR3 sequence: CASKRDPKSDTQYF. The CDR3 nucleotides are TGTGCCAGTAAGCGGGATCCTAAGTCAGATACGCAGTATTTT.

This clonotype was recorded at least ten times. The V gene is TRBV11-3, the J gene TRBJ2-1; 7 bases fit TRBD2. Germline loops: CDR1 SGHNT, CDR2 YENEEA. This CDR3 spans 15 amino acids. V trimming: 5 bases; J trimming: 5 bases; junction bases outside the gene matches: 9. The CDR3 loop is CASSPGLVAHNEQFF. In DNA, the CDR3 is TGTGCCAGCAGCCCAGGACTAGTTGCCCACAATGAGCAGTTCTTC.

The V gene is TRBV5-1, the J gene TRBJ2-5; a weak D match, TRBD2 (6 bases). The ends were cut back, 4 bases at V and 0 bases at J, with 19 bases in the middle. Germline CDR1 reads SGHRS; CDR2 reads YFSETQ. The CDR3 loop spans 17 amino acids. The CDR3 DNA is TGCGCCAGCAGCCTAGCGAAAACGGCAGGGTACCAAGAGACCCAGTACTTC. Residues: CASSLAKTAGYQETQYF.

Ten or more counts support this clonotype. As DNA, the CDR3 is TGTGCCAGCAGTACGATGACAGCATCACCCCTCCACTTT. Amino acid sequence: CASSTMTASPLHF. This chain connects TRBV12-3 or TRBV12-4 to TRBJ1-6, with a tentative D call TRBD1 (5 bases). Trimming took off 5 bases at V and 10 bases at J, with 12 bases between the two ends. The CDR3 is 13 amino acids.

The table lists this clonotype with many counts. The chain uses TRBV7-9 and TRBJ1-3; D call uncertain. The CDR3 runs 18 residues. V lost 1 base to trimming and J lost 0 bases, with 16 bases between them. Germline CDR1 reads SEHNR; CDR2 reads FQNEAQ (reference sequence). The CDR3 here is CASSLGEPRRHSGNTIYF. The CDR3 DNA reads as TGTGCCAGCAGCTTAGGAGAACCTAGACGCCACTCTGGAAACACCATATATTTT.

This clonotype was recorded at least ten times. The gene calls are TRBV7-2 and TRBJ2-3; D may correspond to TRBD1 or TRBD2 (7 bases each). This CDR3 has 16 amino acids. The V end lost 5 bases, the J end lost 1 base, and 16 bases lay between the germline ends. The germline V gene has CDR1 SGHTA and CDR2 FQGNSA. CDR3 region: CASSPRGDRRTDTQYF. Here the CDR3 DNA reads TGTGCCAGCAGCCCACGGGGGGACAGACGCACAGATACGCAGTATTTT.

This clonotype occurred many times. The chain couples TRBV7-2 to TRBJ1-5; no definite D call. V lost 5 bases and J lost 5, with 10 bases in between. The CDR3 spans 13 residues. Germline lookup yields CDR1 SGHTA and CDR2 FQGNSA. Here the CDR3 DNA reads TGTGCCAGCAGCCCCCAGCGGGATCAGCCCCAGCATTTT. Translated, it gives CASSPQRDQPQHF.

This clonotype was detected many times. This CDR3 is CASSLVHLTGELFF. In DNA form, the CDR3 reads TGTGCCAGCAGCTTAGTCCATCTCACCGGGGAGCTGTTTTTT. The chain has TRBV7-9 and TRBJ2-2; D unresolved. The CDR3 consists of 14 residues. Trimming took 1 base from V and 4 from J, leaving 7 bases between them. CDR1 and CDR2 from the germline V gene are SEHNR and FQNEAQ (reference sequence).

The chain joins TRBV6-2 or TRBV6-3 to TRBJ2-7, with 9 bases identical to TRBD1. CDR3 length equals 16 residues. Losses at the gene ends were 6 bases for V and 0 bases for J; bases not matched to a gene: 9. Germline V gene lookup returns CDR1 MNHEY and CDR2 SVGEGT. CDR3 sequence reads: CASSQKQGANSYEQYF. CDR3 DNA sequence: TGTGCCAGCAGCCAAAAACAGGGGGCCAACTCCTACGAGCAGTACTTC.

This clonotype was counted at least ten times. The rearrangement joins TRBV7-8 to TRBJ2-2; 8 positions match TRBD2. The CDR3 loop spans 15 amino acids. Germline CDR1 SGHVS, CDR2 FQNEAQ. The junction had 8 bases not matched to a gene; V was cut back by 5 bases and J by 6 bases. The DNA for the CDR3 is TGTGCCAGCAGCACACGGGGGGGATCGGCCGGGGAGCTGTTTTTT. Its translation: CASSTRGGSAGELFF.

Ten or more counts support this clonotype. The chain employs TRBV7-2 and TRBJ1-4; D is ambiguous. CDR1 and CDR2 from the germline V gene are SGHTA and FQGNSA. V was clipped by 1 base and J by 0 bases, with 6 bases between them. The CDR3 is 15 residues long. The CDR3 nucleotides read TGTGCCAGCAGCTTAGTCAGAACAACTAATGAAAAACTGTTTTTT. Its protein product is CASSLVRTTNEKLFF.

This clonotype was observed at least ten times. The chain joins TRBV28 to TRBJ1-5, with D possibly being TRBD1 (5 bases). The germline gives CDR1 MDHEN, CDR2 SYDVKM. This CDR3 comprises 14 residues. The V end was cut by 6 bases, the J end by 9 bases, with 18 bases between. The CDR3 region has the DNA TGTGCCAGCAGCCGTGGGGCCGCGGAGAGGCCCCAGCATTTT. As protein: CASSRGAAERPQHF.

Ten or more counts support this clonotype. This rearrangement joins TRBV7-6 to TRBJ1-1; 10 nucleotides line up with TRBD1. This CDR3 has 14 residues. Trimming took 4 bases from V and 3 from J; bases not matched to a gene: 2. Germline V lookup: CDR1 SGHVS, CDR2 FNYEAQ. The CDR3 here is CASSSGTGDTEAFF. The DNA for the CDR3 is TGTGCCAGCAGCTCCGGGACAGGGGACACTGAAGCTTTCTTT. Full variable domain (missing parts from reference TRBV7-6 and TRBJ1-1): GAGVSQSPRYKVTKRGQDVALRCDPISGHVSLYWYRQALGQGPEFLTYFNYEAQQDKSGLPNDRFSAERPEGSISTLTIQRTEQRDSAMYRCASSSGTGDTEAFFGQGTRLTVV.

The chain uses TRBV6-2 or TRBV6-3 and TRBJ2-1; 7 bases agree with TRBD1. The CDR3 runs 15 residues. J lost 1 base, V lost 6 bases, and 6 bases had no gene match. Germline lookup yields CDR1 MNHEY and CDR2 SVGEGT. CDR3 coding DNA: TGTGCCAGCAGGGAGACAGGGTATTCCTACAATGAGCAGTTCTTC. This gives the protein CASRETGYSYNEQFF.

This clonotype was seen at least ten times. The V gene is TRBV11-2, the J gene TRBJ1-4, with D maybe TRBD1 (5 bases). The length of the CDR3 is 17 residues. Looked up from germline, CDR1 is SGHAT and CDR2 is FQNNGV. V dropped 1 base and J dropped 0 bases, with 12 bases sitting between them. The CDR3 coding sequence is TGTGCCAGCAGCTTAGTAGGGGCAGGTGCAACTAATGAAAAACTGTTTTTT. Translated, it gives CASSLVGAGATNEKLFF.

This clonotype occurred many times. The CDR3 DNA follows: TGTGCCAGCAGCTTAGCCGCAGGGACCTACGAGCAGTACTTC. Its translation is CASSLAAGTYEQYF. The genes are TRBV7-4 and TRBJ2-7, with D maybe TRBD1 (5 bases). Germline V gene lookup returns CDR1 SGHVT and CDR2 SQSDAQ. Trimming removed 0 bases from V and 2 bases from J, with 8 bases in between. This CDR3 has 14 amino acids.

This clonotype was seen at least ten times. The chain carries TRBV7-2 and TRBJ1-4; D is unclear. Per the germline V gene, CDR1 is SGHTA and CDR2 is FQGNSA. CDR3 length: 14 residues. Trimming removed 1 base from V and 6 bases from J, with 9 bases in between. In nucleotides, the CDR3 is TGTGCCAGCAGCTTAGAATGGGGAGATGAAAAACTGTTTTTT. As protein: CASSLEWGDEKLFF.

This clonotype came up a few times. The V call is TRBV28, the J call TRBJ1-1; possible D gene TRBD1, 5 bases. Per the germline V gene, CDR1 is MDHEN and CDR2 is SYDVKM. V lost 2 bases and J lost 5, with 15 bases in between. The CDR3 length is 15 residues. The CDR3 DNA is TGTGCCAGCAGTTTACTGGGCCCGGAGGGGACTGAAGCTTTCTTT. Translation: CASSLLGPEGTEAFF.

This clonotype appeared many times. The chain employs TRBV20-1 and TRBJ1-1; D gene uncertain. Looked up from germline, CDR1 is DFQATT and CDR2 is SNEGSKA (reference sequence). This CDR3 has 13 residues. Trimming took off 0 bases at V and 2 bases at J, with 7 bases between the two ends. In nucleotides, the CDR3 is TGCAGTGCTAGAGATGTAAGAAACACTGAAGCTTTCTTT. Amino acid sequence: CSARDVRNTEAFF.

The chain combines TRBV19 with TRBJ2-1; TRBD2 matches at 11 bases. This CDR3 has 18 residues. Germline V gene sequence: CDR1 LNHDA, CDR2 SQIVND (reference sequence). The J segment lost 6 bases and the V segment lost 3 bases, leaving 13 bases of the junction unmatched. CDR3 in amino acids: CASSIFRLAGGSRNEQFF. In DNA form, the CDR3 reads TGTGCCAGTAGTATTTTTCGGCTAGCGGGAGGAAGCCGCAATGAGCAGTTCTTC.

The table lists this clonotype with a few counts. V is TRBV10-3 and J is TRBJ2-7, with D uncertain. From germline, CDR1 is ENHRY and CDR2 SYGVKD. Trimming cost V 4 bases and J 6 bases, with 10 bases left between them. The CDR3 has 12 residues. The CDR3 sequence is CAISGSKLEQYF. The CDR3 DNA reads as TGTGCCATCAGTGGGTCTAAACTCGAGCAGTACTTC.

This clonotype was observed many times. The gene calls are TRBV5-6 and TRBJ1-1; D is unresolved. Deletions cut 7 bases from V and 1 base from J, with 14 bases between. Germline CDR1 reads SGHDT; CDR2 reads YYEEEE. This CDR3 has 14 residues. The CDR3 protein is CASGRRGPNTEAFF. The CDR3 DNA is TGTGCCAGCGGACGACGTGGGCCGAACACTGAAGCTTTCTTT.

This clonotype was observed many times. The rearrangement links TRBV7-2 to TRBJ2-1; the match to TRBD2 covers 10 bases. Germline CDR1 and CDR2: SGHTA and FQGNSA. This CDR3 has 14 amino acids. Trimming cost V 8 bases and J 9 bases; bases outside gene matches: 10. The CDR3 protein is CASGQSGGVSEQFF. Here the CDR3 DNA reads TGTGCCAGCGGACAAAGCGGGGGGGTTAGTGAGCAGTTCTTC. The full variable domain, completed using reference TRBV7-2 and TRBJ2-1, is GAGVSQSPSNKVTEKGKDVELRCDPISGHTALYWYRQSLGQGLEFLIYFQGNSAPDKSGLPSDRFSAERTGGSVSTLTIQRTQQEDSAVYLCASGQSGGVSEQFFGPGTRLTVL.

This clonotype was seen ten or more times. The J gene is TRBJ2-4, the V gene TRBV12-3 or TRBV12-4; TRBD1 aligns across 8 bases. CDR3 size: 13 residues. Trimming cost V 5 bases and J 7 bases; bases outside gene matches: 4. This chain's CDR3 is CASSRDRPNIQYF. CDR3 sequence (DNA): TGTGCCAGCAGTCGGGACAGGCCGAACATTCAGTACTTC.